The 3 T cell receptor beta chains below were found in one sample sequenced in a study of cytomegalovirus exposure and HLA in healthy donors. The method was immunoSEQ multiplex PCR; TCRdb's version includes in-frame clones alone and lacks a portion of them. The data show 200,000 or so clones, 80% to 90% seen once. The specimen was PBMCs. These receptors all come from a woman between 18 and 30 years old in good health and CMV-seropositive.

This chain uses TRBV9 with TRBJ1-1, with D possibly TRBD1 on 6 matching bases. Trimming left V 0 bases short and J 4 bases short, with 10 bases between. The germline V gene encodes CDR1 SGDLS and CDR2 YYNGEE. CDR3 length equals 14 residues. Here the CDR3 DNA reads TGTGCCAGCAGCGTAGAAGCCAGGGGCACTGAAGCTTTCTTT. This gives the protein CASSVEARGTEAFF.

This clone was counted between two and nine times. This sequence joins TRBV28 and TRBJ2-7; weak D call: TRBD1 (6 bases). Trimming took off 8 bases at V and 6 bases at J, with 17 bases between the two ends. Germline V gene sequence: CDR1 MDHEN, CDR2 SYDVKM. The CDR3 runs to 13 residues. CDR3 DNA sequence: TGTGCCAGCCTGACAGGAGAGTTACGCGAGCAGTACTTC. Translating gives CASLTGELREQYF. Full variable domain (remainder filled in from reference TRBV28 and TRBJ2-7): DVKVTQSSRYLVKRTGEKVFLECVQDMDHENMFWYRQDPGLGLRLIYFSYDVKMKEKGDIPEGYSVSREKKERFSLILESASTNQTSMYLCASLTGELREQYFGPGTRLTVT.

This chain uses TRBV29-1 with TRBJ1-1; tentatively, D is TRBD1 (5 bases). Germline V lookup: CDR1 SQVTM, CDR2 ANQGSEA. This CDR3 region has 13 residues. V was trimmed by 1 base and J by 4 bases, leaving 10 bases between them. This chain's CDR3 is CSVEGRDATEAFF. Here the CDR3 DNA reads TGCAGCGTTGAAGGCAGGGATGCCACTGAAGCTTTCTTT.